This TCR beta chain was recorded in a study of blood T cell repertoires in COVID-19. Categorization into cohorts depended on clinical history that participants reported. A COVID-19 case was met by exposed participants within 2 weeks before study entry. With 5 bases removed from V and 4 bases from J, the gap between germline ends came to 7 bases. This CDR3 spans 12 amino acids. CDR1 and CDR2 from the germline V gene are MNHEY and SMNVEV (reference sequence). With respect to this clone: The same CDR3 is also encoded by other DNA sequences in this sample.

Original data processing: Reference gene primer amplification in the assay estimated nucleated cell counts. The protocol was immunoSEQ multiplex PCR, while the TCRdb copy is restricted to in-frame clones and leaves out a portion. Clonal size and the V and J genes are those of that table, whereas D and trimming came from the DNA. The top ten hold about 14% of the sample, which has 200,000 to 250,000 clones, around 89% seen once. Sequenced sample: PBMCs or T cells enriched from blood (not recorded which). V and J are TRBV27 and TRBJ2-3, with D maybe TRBD2 (6 bases). The TCR was taken from a man younger than 45 who had been exposed to COVID-19. CDR3 sequence (DNA): TGTGCCAGCAGTCCGGGGGCAGATACGCAGTATTTT. Translation gives CASSPGADTQYF.